Listed here are 27 T cell receptor beta chains from one sample, sequenced in a study of cytomegalovirus exposure and HLA in healthy donors. A multiplex PCR was run with 60 Vbeta primers and 13 Jbeta primers. Sequenced by immunoSEQ multiplex PCR; TCRdb stores in-frame clones only, minus some. Among about 170,000 clones listed, 80% to 90% were seen once. Sample: PBMCs. Source of these receptors: a male donor in good health and CMV-seronegative.

This sequence joins TRBV15 and TRBJ2-7, with a possible D match to TRBD1 (5 bases). Germline values: CDR1 LNHNV, CDR2 YYDKDF (reference sequence). Trimming left V 1 base short and J 4 bases short, with 17 bases between. The CDR3 contains 16 residues. CDR3 coding DNA: TGTGCCACCAGCAGAGGGGAACAGGCAAACGCGTACGAGCAGTACTTC. This sequence encodes CATSRGEQANAYEQYF.

The chain couples TRBV29-1 to TRBJ2-1, with 8 bases aligning to TRBD2. Looked up from germline, CDR1 is SQVTM and CDR2 is ANQGSEA. The CDR3 totals 18 residues. V lost 3 bases and J lost 5; bases outside the gene matches: 18. CDR3 sequence reads: CSVEGSPGSGVRNNEQFF. CDR3 DNA: TGCAGCGTTGAGGGGAGCCCGGGTAGCGGGGTCCGAAACAATGAGCAGTTCTTC.

On this clone: The sample holds other DNA sequences that translate to the same CDR3. J is TRBJ2-5 and V is TRBV5-1; 7 bases agree with TRBD1. Germline CDR1 SGHRS, CDR2 YFSETQ. CDR3 length: 15 amino acids. V lost 0 bases, J lost 1 base, and 3 bases stayed unmatched. For the CDR3, the DNA is TGCGCCAGCAGCTTGGGACAGGGTTCCCAAGAGACCCAGTACTTC. Protein: CASSLGQGSQETQYF.

The CDR3 reads CASSLSGTGELFF. Here the CDR3 DNA reads TGTGCCAGCAGCCTTAGCGGCACCGGGGAGCTGTTTTTT. The chain joins TRBV5-4 to TRBJ2-2, with D tentatively TRBD2 (6 bases). This CDR3 contains 13 residues. V lost 4 bases to trimming and J lost 4 bases, with 8 bases between them. CDR1 is SGHNT, CDR2 YYREEE, per germline (reference sequence).

About this clone itself: A junction end diverges from the germline sequence, so it may reflect a read error. J is TRBJ1-2 and V is TRBV27; 7 nucleotides agree with TRBD1. The CDR3 is 12 amino acids. Germline V lookup: CDR1 MNHEY, CDR2 SMNVEV (reference sequence). CDR3 bases: TGTGCCAGCAGTTCCGCTTGGACAGGTCGGGGCTTC. The encoded protein is CASSSAWTGRGF.

The V and J genes are TRBV5-1 and TRBJ1-1; TRBD1 aligns across 8 bases. CDR1 is SGHRS and CDR2 is YFSETQ in the germline V gene. The CDR3 spans 15 residues. The trim removed 4 bases at V and 4 bases at J, leaving 9 bases unmatched. The CDR3 reads CASSVEAGGTTEAFF. The CDR3 coding sequence is TGCGCCAGCAGCGTAGAGGCAGGGGGCACCACTGAAGCTTTCTTT.

This clone turned up a few times. The chain uses TRBV5-1 and TRBJ2-3; 10 bases match TRBD1. The CDR3 is made up of 16 amino acids. The ends lost 4 bases at V and 2 bases at J; junction bases unmatched: 7. From germline, CDR1 is SGHRS and CDR2 YFSETQ. The CDR3 DNA reads as TGCGCCAGCAGCAGTTCCGGGACAGGGGTCACAGATACGCAGTATTTT. The encoded protein is CASSSSGTGVTDTQYF.

The genes are TRBV5-1 and TRBJ2-5; D unresolved. Per the germline V gene, CDR1 is SGHRS and CDR2 is YFSETQ. The ends were cut back, 6 bases at V and 0 bases at J, with 12 bases in the middle. CDR3 length: 14 amino acids. Written as DNA, the CDR3 is TGCGCCAGCACCCCATCTACGAACCAAGAGACCCAGTACTTC. Encoded protein: CASTPSTNQETQYF.

The rearrangement uses TRBV4-2 and TRBJ2-6, with 8 bases aligning to TRBD1. The junction had 9 bases not matched to a gene; V was cut back by 0 bases and J by 2 bases. CDR1 and CDR2 from the germline V gene are LGHNA and YNFKEQ. There are 19 residues in the CDR3. CDR3 residues: CASSQDSGQGGTGANVLTF. CDR3 bases: TGTGCCAGCAGCCAAGATTCCGGACAGGGCGGTACTGGGGCCAACGTCCTGACTTTC.

In this sample, this clone turned up a few times. The junction shows a germline mismatch at one end, possibly a read error. The genes are TRBV11-3 and TRBJ2-1, with 9 bases aligning to TRBD1. From germline, CDR1 is SGHNT and CDR2 YENEEA. The CDR3 is made up of 15 amino acids. The CDR3 is CASSLGGQGFDEQFF. CDR3 nucleotides: TGTGCCAGCAGTTTAGGGGGACAGGGTTTCGATGAGCAGTTCTTC.

The chain is built from TRBV11-2 and TRBJ1-1, with D unresolved. The CDR3 runs 15 residues. V gave up 2 bases and J gave up 5 bases, with 15 bases separating them. Germline CDR1 and CDR2: SGHAT and FQNNGV. CDR3 in amino acids: CASSLTIAGGTEAFF. In DNA form, the CDR3 reads TGTGCCAGCAGCTTAACTATCGCGGGTGGGACTGAAGCTTTCTTT.

This clone was seen a few times. This chain connects TRBV5-4 to TRBJ1-1; TRBD1 is a possible D gene (5 bases). Germline V gene sequence: CDR1 SGHNT, CDR2 YYREEE (reference sequence). V shed 0 bases and J shed 4 bases, with 13 bases lying between them. The CDR3 contains 15 residues. The CDR3 protein is CASSLALTAGTEAFF. CDR3 DNA: TGTGCCAGCAGCTTGGCCCTGACAGCGGGCACTGAAGCTTTCTTT.

For the CDR3, the DNA is TGTGCCAGCAGTTTAAATCACAGGATGGCCTACGAGCAGTACTTC. It codes for CASSLNHRMAYEQYF. The V and J genes are TRBV28 and TRBJ2-7, with D perhaps TRBD1 (5 bases). CDR3 length equals 15 residues. The V gene's germline CDR1 is MDHEN and CDR2 SYDVKM. V was pared by 2 bases and J by 2 bases, with 13 bases between.

The V gene is TRBV28, the J gene TRBJ1-2; tentatively, D is TRBD1 (5 bases). This CDR3 is 14 amino acids long. Trimming cost V 7 bases and J 4 bases, with 16 bases left between them. CDR1 is MDHEN, CDR2 SYDVKM, per germline. CDR3 sequence (DNA): TGTGCCAGCAAGCCGGATGGGGCAGTCTATGGCTACACCTTC. This translates into CASKPDGAVYGYTF.

Note on this clone: At one end the junction does not follow the germline gene, possibly because of a read error. This sequence joins TRBV7-9 and TRBJ1-1; D perhaps matches TRBD1 (6 bases). CDR3 length equals 17 residues. Germline CDR1 reads SEHNR; CDR2 reads FQNEAQ (reference sequence). The CDR3 sequence is CSSSLAGHDRLNTEAFF. CDR3 DNA: TGTTCCAGCAGCTTAGCCGGTCACGACAGGCTGAACACTGAAGCTTTCTTT.

This clone was counted a few times. The chain recombines TRBV4-3 with TRBJ2-2; 8 nucleotides align to TRBD1. The V gene end was trimmed by 0 bases and the J gene end by 3 bases; junction bases not matched to a gene: 9. CDR1 is LGHNA and CDR2 is YSLEER in the germline V gene. This CDR3 comprises 18 residues. CDR3 protein: CASSQEGQGAVYTGELFF. DNA of the CDR3: TGCGCCAGCAGCCAAGAGGGTCAGGGGGCAGTGTACACCGGGGAGCTGTTTTTT.

CDR3 coding DNA: TGTGCCAGCAGTGAAGGGGGACTAGCGGCTTACGAGCAGTACTTC. It encodes CASSEGGLAAYEQYF. The genes are TRBV2 and TRBJ2-7, with 11 positions matching TRBD2. Losses at the gene ends were 1 base for V and 4 bases for J; bases not matched to a gene: 3. The CDR3 covers 15 residues. CDR1 and CDR2 from the germline V gene are SNHLY and FYNNEI.

Note on this clone: Mismatch with germline at one junction end may stem from a read error. The chain employs TRBV6-5 and TRBJ1-2; the match to TRBD1 covers 8 bases. Germline CDR1 is MNHEY and CDR2 is SVGAGI. This CDR3 is built from 15 residues. The CDR3 DNA follows: TGTGCCAGCAGTTTTGGGACAGGCCCTCGGCCTGGCTACCCCTTC. Its protein is CASSFGTGPRPGYPF.

There are a few counts of this clone. This chain joins TRBV30 and TRBJ2-1; 10 bases agree with TRBD2. Unmatched junction bases numbered 2, after V lost 0 bases and J lost 0 bases. The CDR3 is 16 amino acids. Per germline, CDR1 GTSNPN and CDR2 SVGIG (reference sequence). The CDR3 spells CAWSVAGGSSYNEQFF. In DNA form, the CDR3 reads TGTGCCTGGAGTGTAGCGGGGGGGAGCTCCTACAATGAGCAGTTCTTC.

DNA for the CDR3: TGTGCCAGCAGCTTCGGGACTAGCGGGAACTACGAGCAGTACTTC. Translated, it gives CASSFGTSGNYEQYF. The V gene is TRBV7-2, the J gene TRBJ2-7; 13 bases agree with TRBD2. Germline loops: CDR1 SGHTA, CDR2 FQGNSA. The junction had 2 bases not matched to a gene; V was cut back by 3 bases and J by 3 bases. The CDR3 spans 15 residues.

There are a few counts of this clone. This rearrangement joins TRBV5-1 to TRBJ1-3, with 7 bases aligning to TRBD1. There are 15 residues in the CDR3. Germline CDR1 SGHRS, CDR2 YFSETQ. The ends lost 4 bases at V and 1 base at J; junction bases unmatched: 5. CDR3 sequence: CASSQGQLSGNTIYF. The CDR3, as DNA: TGCGCCAGCAGCCAGGGACAGTTATCTGGAAACACCATATATTTT.

The chain carries TRBV5-4 and TRBJ2-5; TRBD2 matches 7 bases. The CDR3 runs 15 residues. Per germline, CDR1 SGHNT and CDR2 YYREEE (reference sequence). Germline trimming cut 5 bases from V and 5 bases from J; bases unmatched to any gene: 12. CDR3 nucleotide sequence: TGTGCCAGCAGGGACTCAAGCGGGACTTGGGAGACCCAGTACTTC. The encoded protein is CASRDSSGTWETQYF.

The chain links TRBV13 to TRBJ1-2; 7 bases fit TRBD1. The CDR3 has 16 residues. Germline V lookup: CDR1 PRHDT, CDR2 FYEKMQ (reference sequence). V dropped 4 bases and J dropped 5; count of bases not matched to a gene: 13. The CDR3 here is CASSSAGTANEYGYTF. In nucleotides, the CDR3 is TGTGCCAGCAGCTCCGCCGGGACAGCCAACGAGTATGGCTACACCTTC.

This chain connects TRBV13 to TRBJ2-6, with D uncertain. The CDR3 spans 13 residues. Trimming shortened V by 5 bases and J by 4 bases, and 6 bases separated the two germline ends. CDR1 and CDR2 (germline): PRHDT, FYEKMQ (reference sequence). CDR3 in amino acids: CASSRFGANVLTF. The CDR3 DNA reads TGTGCCAGCAGCCGTTTCGGGGCCAACGTCCTGACTTTC. Full variable domain (missing parts from reference TRBV13 and TRBJ2-6): AAGVIQSPRHLIKEKRETATLKCYPIPRHDTVYWYQQGPGQDPQFLISFYEKMQSDKGSIPDRFSAQQFSDYHSELNMSSLELGDSALYFCASSRFGANVLTFGAGSRLTVL.

This clone occurred once. The gene calls are TRBV4-3 and TRBJ2-7; D is ambiguous. Deletions cut 0 bases from V and 3 bases from J, with 9 bases between. CDR1 and CDR2 from the germline V gene are LGHNA and YSLEER. The CDR3 loop spans 14 amino acids. CDR3 amino acids: CASSQEVVGYEQYF. CDR3 DNA: TGCGCCAGCAGCCAAGAAGTCGTCGGCTACGAGCAGTACTTC.

This clone was observed a few times. The chain couples TRBV5-4 to TRBJ1-1; D is unresolved. V lost 6 bases and J lost 0, with 12 bases in between. CDR1 and CDR2 from the germline V gene are SGHNT and YYREEE (reference sequence). The CDR3 loop spans 14 amino acids. The CDR3 nucleotides are TGTGCCAGCAACGAGATACCGATGAACACTGAAGCTTTCTTT. This encodes CASNEIPMNTEAFF.

The chain carries TRBV10-2 and TRBJ2-5; TRBD2 is a possible D gene (6 bases). Trimming cost V 8 bases and J 2 bases, with 12 bases left between them. Germline V lookup: CDR1 WSHSY, CDR2 SAAADI. The CDR3 sequence is 13 residues long. The CDR3 nucleotides read TGCGCCAGCGGGGGGACTCCTCAAGAGACCCAGTACTTC. Protein: CASGGTPQETQYF.